A single T cell receptor (beta chain) is shown here with its context. Patients in Seattle were enrolled during active infection, then followed longitudinally. The data belong to a study of blood T cell repertoires in COVID-19. Study at large: PBMCs, B-cell-depleted T cells, or T cells were the source of the cDNA or gDNA that made up the material.

Profiled with immunoSEQ multiplex PCR; TCRdb holds only in-frame clones, not every one. The data hold about 220,000 clones, with 80% to 85% observed a single time. The sequence derives from an older woman with COVID-19, enrolled during active disease. Specimen: peripheral blood.

CDR3 DNA sequence: TGTGCCAGCAGTGAAGCCGGGGGTTTCGGGCAGTACTTC. Translating it yields CASSEAGGFGQYF. The rearrangement joins TRBV2 to TRBJ2-7, with D perhaps TRBD2 (6 bases). Trimming took off 0 bases at V and 9 bases at J, with 12 bases between the two ends. Germline V gene sequence: CDR1 SNHLY, CDR2 FYNNEI. The CDR3 spans 13 residues.